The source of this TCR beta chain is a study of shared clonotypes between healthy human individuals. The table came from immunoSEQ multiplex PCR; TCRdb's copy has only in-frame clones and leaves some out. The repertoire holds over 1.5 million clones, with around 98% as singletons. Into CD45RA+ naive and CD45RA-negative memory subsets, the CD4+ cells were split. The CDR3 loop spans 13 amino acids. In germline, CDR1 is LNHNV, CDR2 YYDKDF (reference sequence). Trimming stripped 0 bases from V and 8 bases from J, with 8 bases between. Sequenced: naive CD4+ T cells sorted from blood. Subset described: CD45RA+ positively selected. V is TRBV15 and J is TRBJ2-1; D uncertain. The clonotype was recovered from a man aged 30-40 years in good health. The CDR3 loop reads CATSRDLEDEQFF. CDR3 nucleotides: TGTGCCACCAGCAGAGATTTAGAGGATGAGCAGTTCTTC.